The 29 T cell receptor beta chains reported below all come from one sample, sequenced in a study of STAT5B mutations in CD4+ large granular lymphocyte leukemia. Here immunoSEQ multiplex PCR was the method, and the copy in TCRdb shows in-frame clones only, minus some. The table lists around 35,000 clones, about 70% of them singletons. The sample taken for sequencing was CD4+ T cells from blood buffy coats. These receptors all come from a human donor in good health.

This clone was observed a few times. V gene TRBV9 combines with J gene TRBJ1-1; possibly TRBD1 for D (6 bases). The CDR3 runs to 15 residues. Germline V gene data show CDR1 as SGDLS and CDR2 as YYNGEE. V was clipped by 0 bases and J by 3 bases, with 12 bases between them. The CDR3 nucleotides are TGTGCCAGCAGCGTAGATCCTGGACAGTACACTGAAGCTTTCTTT. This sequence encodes CASSVDPGQYTEAFF.

CDR3 region: CASRDGVEKLFF. For the CDR3, the DNA is TGTGCCAGCAGAGACGGGGTCGAAAAACTGTTTTTT. The J gene is TRBJ1-4, the V gene TRBV11-2; D is ambiguous. The CDR3 sequence is 12 residues long. V lost 6 bases and J 8 bases, leaving 10 bases between the germline ends. Per germline, CDR1 SGHAT and CDR2 FQNNGV.

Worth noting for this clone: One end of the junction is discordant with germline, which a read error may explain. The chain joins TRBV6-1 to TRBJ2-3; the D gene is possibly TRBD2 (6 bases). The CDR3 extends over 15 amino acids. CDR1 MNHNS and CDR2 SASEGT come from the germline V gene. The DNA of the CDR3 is TGTGCCAGCAGCGAAGGGGACTGGCCCACAGATACGCAGTATTTT. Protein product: CASSEGDWPTDTQYF.

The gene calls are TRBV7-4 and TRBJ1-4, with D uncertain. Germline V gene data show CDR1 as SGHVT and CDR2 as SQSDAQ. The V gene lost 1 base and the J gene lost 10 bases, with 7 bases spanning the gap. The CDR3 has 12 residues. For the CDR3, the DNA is TGTGCCAGCAGCTTAGTCCTCGGAAAACTGTTTTTT. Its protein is CASSLVLGKLFF. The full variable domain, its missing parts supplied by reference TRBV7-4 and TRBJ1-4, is GAGVSQSPRYKVAKRGRDVALRCDSISGHVTLYWYRQTLGQGSEVLTYSQSDAQRDKSGRPSGRFSAERPERSVSTLKIQRTEQGDSAVYLCASSLVLGKLFFGSGTQLSVL.

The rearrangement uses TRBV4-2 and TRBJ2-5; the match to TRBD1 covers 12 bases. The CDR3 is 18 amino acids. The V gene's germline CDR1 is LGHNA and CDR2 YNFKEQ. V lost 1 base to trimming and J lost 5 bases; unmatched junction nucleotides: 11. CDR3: CASSQVHGTGGFEETQYF. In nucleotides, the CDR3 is TGTGCCAGCAGCCAAGTACACGGGACAGGGGGCTTTGAGGAGACCCAGTACTTC.

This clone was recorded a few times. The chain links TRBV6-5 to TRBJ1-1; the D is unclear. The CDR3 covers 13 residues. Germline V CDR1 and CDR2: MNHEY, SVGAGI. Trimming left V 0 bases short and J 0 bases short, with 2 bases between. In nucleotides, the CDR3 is TGTGCCAGCAGTTACTCGTTGAACACTGAAGCTTTCTTT. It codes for CASSYSLNTEAFF.

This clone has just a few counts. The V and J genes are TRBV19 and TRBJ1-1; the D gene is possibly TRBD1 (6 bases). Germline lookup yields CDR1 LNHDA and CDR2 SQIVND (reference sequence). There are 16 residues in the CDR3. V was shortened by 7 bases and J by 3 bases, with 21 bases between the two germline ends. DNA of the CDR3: TGTGCCAGTACCGATTCCCCCGGGGGGGCACACACTGAAGCTTTCTTT. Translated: CASTDSPGGAHTEAFF.

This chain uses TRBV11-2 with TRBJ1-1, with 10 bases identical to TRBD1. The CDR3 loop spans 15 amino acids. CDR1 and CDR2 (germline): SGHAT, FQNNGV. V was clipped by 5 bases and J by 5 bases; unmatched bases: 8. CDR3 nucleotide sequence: TGTGCCAGCAGCCTACAGACAGGGGGCAAAACTGAAGCTTTCTTT. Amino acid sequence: CASSLQTGGKTEAFF. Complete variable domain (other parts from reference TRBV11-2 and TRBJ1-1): EAGVAQSPRYKIIEKRQSVAFWCNPISGHATLYWYQQILGQGPKLLIQFQNNGVVDDSQLPKDRFSAERLKGVDSTLKIQPAKLEDSAVYLCASSLQTGGKTEAFFGQGTRLTVV.

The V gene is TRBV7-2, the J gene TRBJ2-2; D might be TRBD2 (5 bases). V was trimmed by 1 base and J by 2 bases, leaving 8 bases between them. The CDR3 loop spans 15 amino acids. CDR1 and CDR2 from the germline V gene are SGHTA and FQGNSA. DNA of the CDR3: TGTGCCAGCAGCTTAGTTTCGGGAAACACCGGGGAGCTGTTTTTT. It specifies CASSLVSGNTGELFF.

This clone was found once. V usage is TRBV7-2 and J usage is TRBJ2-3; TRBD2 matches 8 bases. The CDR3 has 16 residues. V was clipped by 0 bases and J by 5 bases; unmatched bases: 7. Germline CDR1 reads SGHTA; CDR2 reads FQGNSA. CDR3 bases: TGTGCCAGCAGCTTAGCGCTTCTAGCGGGTTTAGATACGCAGTATTTT. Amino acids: CASSLALLAGLDTQYF.

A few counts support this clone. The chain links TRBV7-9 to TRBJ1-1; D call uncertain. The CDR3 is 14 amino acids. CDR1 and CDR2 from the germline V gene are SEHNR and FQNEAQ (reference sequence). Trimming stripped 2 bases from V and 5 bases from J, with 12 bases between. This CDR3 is CASSLRQDRTEAFF. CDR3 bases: TGTGCCAGCAGCTTACGGCAGGATAGAACTGAAGCTTTCTTT. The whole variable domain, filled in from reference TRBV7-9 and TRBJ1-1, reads DTGVSQNPRHKITKRGQNVTFRCDPISEHNRLYWYRQTLGQGPEFLTYFQNEAQLEKSRLLSDRFSAERPKGSFSTLEIQRTEQGDSAMYLCASSLRQDRTEAFFGQGTRLTVV.

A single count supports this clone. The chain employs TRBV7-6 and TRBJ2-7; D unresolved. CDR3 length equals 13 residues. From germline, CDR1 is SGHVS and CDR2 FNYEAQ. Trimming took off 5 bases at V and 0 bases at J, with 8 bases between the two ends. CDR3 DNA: TGTGCCAGCAGCCAGCCCCCCTCCTACGAGCAGTACTTC. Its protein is CASSQPPSYEQYF.

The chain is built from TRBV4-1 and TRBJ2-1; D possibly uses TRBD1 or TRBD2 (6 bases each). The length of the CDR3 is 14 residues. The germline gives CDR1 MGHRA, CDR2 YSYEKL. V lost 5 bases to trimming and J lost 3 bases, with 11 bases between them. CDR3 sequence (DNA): TGCGCCAGCAGCGGGGGGCCAAGCTACAATGAGCAGTTCTTC. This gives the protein CASSGGPSYNEQFF.

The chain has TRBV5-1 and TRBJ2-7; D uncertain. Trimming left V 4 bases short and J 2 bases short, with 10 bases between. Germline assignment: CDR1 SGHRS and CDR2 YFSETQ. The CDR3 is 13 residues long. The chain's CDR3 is CASSPTSTYEQYF. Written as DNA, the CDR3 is TGCGCCAGCAGCCCGACCTCAACCTACGAGCAGTACTTC.

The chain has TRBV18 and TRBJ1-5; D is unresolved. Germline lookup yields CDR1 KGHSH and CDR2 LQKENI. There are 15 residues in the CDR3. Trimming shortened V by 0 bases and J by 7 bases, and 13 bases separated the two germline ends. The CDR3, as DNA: TGTGCCAGCTCACCACCGGGAATGTTGGACCAGCCCCAGCATTTT. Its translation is CASSPPGMLDQPQHF.

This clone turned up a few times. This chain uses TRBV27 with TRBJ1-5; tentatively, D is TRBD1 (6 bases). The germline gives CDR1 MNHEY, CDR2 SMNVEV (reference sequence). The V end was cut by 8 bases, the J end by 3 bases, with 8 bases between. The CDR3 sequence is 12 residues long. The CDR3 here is CASWGANQPQHF. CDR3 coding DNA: TGTGCCAGCTGGGGGGCCAATCAGCCCCAGCATTTT.

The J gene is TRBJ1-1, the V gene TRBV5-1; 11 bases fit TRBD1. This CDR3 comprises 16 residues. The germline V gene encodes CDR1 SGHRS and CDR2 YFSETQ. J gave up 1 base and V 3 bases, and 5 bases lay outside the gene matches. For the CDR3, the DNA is TGCGCCAGCAGCTCGGACAGGGGGCTTGAGAACACTGAAGCTTTCTTT. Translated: CASSSDRGLENTEAFF.

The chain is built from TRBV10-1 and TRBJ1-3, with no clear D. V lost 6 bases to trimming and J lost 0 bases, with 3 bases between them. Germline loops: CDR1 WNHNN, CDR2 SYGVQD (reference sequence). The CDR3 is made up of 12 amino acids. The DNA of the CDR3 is TGCGCCAGCAGAGGCTCTGGAAACACCATATATTTT. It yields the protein CASRGSGNTIYF.

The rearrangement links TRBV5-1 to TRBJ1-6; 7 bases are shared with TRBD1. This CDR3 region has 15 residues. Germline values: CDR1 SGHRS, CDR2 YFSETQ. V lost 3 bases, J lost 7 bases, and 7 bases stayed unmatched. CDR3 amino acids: CASSSTGQQNSPLHF. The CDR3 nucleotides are TGCGCCAGCAGCTCCACGGGACAGCAAAATTCACCCCTCCACTTT.

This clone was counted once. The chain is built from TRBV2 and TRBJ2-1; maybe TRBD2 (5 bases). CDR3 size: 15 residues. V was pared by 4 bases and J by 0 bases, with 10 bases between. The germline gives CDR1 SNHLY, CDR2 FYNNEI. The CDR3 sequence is CASSVERNSYNEQFF. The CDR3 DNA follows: TGTGCCAGCAGTGTAGAGCGGAACTCCTACAATGAGCAGTTCTTC.

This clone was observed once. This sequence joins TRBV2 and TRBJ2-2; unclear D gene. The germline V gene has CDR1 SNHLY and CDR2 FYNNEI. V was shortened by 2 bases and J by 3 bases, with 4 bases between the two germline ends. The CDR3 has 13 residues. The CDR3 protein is CASSEQYTGELFF. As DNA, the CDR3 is TGTGCCAGCAGTGAACAGTACACCGGGGAGCTGTTTTTT.

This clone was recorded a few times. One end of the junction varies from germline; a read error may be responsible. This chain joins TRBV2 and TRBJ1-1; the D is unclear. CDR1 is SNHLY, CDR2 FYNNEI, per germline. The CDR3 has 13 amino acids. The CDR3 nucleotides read TGTGCCAGCAGTGAACGGGAGAACACTGGAGCTTTCTTT. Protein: CASSERENTGAFF.

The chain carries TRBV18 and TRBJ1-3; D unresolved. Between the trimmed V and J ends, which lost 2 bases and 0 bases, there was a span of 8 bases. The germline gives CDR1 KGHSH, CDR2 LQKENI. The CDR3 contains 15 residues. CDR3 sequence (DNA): TGTGCCAGCTCACCAACCTCGTCCTCTGGAAACACCATATATTTT. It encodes CASSPTSSSGNTIYF. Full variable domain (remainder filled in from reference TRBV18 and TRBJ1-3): NAGVMQNPRHLVRRRGQEARLRCSPMKGHSHVYWYRQLPEEGLKFMVYLQKENIIDESGMPKERFSAEFPKEGPSILRIQQVVRGDSAAYFCASSPTSSSGNTIYFGEGSWLTVV.

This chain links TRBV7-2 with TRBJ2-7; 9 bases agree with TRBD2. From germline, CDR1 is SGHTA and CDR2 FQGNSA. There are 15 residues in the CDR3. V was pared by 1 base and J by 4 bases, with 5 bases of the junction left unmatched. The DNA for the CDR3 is TGTGCCAGCAGCTTAGTTGCGGGGGGGCCGTACGAGCAGTACTTC. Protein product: CASSLVAGGPYEQYF.

CDR3 sequence reads: CASSLHRDAANTGELFF. As DNA, the CDR3 is TGTGCCAGCAGCCTACACCGGGACGCTGCGAACACCGGGGAGCTGTTTTTT. V usage is TRBV7-3 and J usage is TRBJ2-2, with D perhaps matching TRBD1 or TRBD2 (5 bases each). V lost 5 bases and J lost 0, with 16 bases in between. The germline V gene encodes CDR1 SGHTA and CDR2 FQGTGA. This CDR3 has 17 residues. The complete variable domain, with remaining parts taken from reference TRBV7-3 and TRBJ2-2, reads GAGVSQTPSNKVTEKGKYVELRCDPISGHTALYWYRQSLGQGPEFLIYFQGTGAADDSGLPNDRFFAVRPEGSVSTLKIQRTERGDSAVYLCASSLHRDAANTGELFFGEGSRLTVL.

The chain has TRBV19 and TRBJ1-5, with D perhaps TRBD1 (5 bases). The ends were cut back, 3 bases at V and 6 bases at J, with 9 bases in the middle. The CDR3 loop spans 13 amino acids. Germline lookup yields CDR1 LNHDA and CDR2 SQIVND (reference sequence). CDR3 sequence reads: CASSIPGSQPQHF. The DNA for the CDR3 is TGTGCCAGTAGTATTCCAGGGAGTCAGCCCCAGCATTTT.

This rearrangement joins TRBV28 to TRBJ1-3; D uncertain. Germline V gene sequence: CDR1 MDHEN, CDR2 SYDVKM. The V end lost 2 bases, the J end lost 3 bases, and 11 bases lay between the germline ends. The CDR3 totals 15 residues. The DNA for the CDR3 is TGTGCCAGCAGTTTACCAGGAGGCGGTGGAAACACCATATATTTT. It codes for CASSLPGGGGNTIYF. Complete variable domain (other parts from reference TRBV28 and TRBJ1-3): DVKVTQSSRYLVKRTGEKVFLECVQDMDHENMFWYRQDPGLGLRLIYFSYDVKMKEKGDIPEGYSVSREKKERFSLILESASTNQTSMYLCASSLPGGGGNTIYFGEGSWLTVV.

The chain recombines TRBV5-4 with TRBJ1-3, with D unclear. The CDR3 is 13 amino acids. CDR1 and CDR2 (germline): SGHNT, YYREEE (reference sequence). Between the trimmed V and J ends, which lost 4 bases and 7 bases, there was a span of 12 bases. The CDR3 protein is CASSPWEGNTIYF. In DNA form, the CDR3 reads TGTGCCAGCAGCCCCTGGGAGGGTAACACCATATATTTT.

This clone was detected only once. CDR3 bases: TGTGCCAGTAGGCGACAGGCCGACTCGGGGAATGAGCAGTTCTTC. Translating it yields CASRRQADSGNEQFF. This sequence joins TRBV19 and TRBJ2-1, with a possible D match to TRBD1 (6 bases). The V end lost 6 bases, the J end lost 7 bases, and 19 bases lay between the germline ends. The CDR3 sequence is 15 residues long. The germline V gene encodes CDR1 LNHDA and CDR2 SQIVND (reference sequence).